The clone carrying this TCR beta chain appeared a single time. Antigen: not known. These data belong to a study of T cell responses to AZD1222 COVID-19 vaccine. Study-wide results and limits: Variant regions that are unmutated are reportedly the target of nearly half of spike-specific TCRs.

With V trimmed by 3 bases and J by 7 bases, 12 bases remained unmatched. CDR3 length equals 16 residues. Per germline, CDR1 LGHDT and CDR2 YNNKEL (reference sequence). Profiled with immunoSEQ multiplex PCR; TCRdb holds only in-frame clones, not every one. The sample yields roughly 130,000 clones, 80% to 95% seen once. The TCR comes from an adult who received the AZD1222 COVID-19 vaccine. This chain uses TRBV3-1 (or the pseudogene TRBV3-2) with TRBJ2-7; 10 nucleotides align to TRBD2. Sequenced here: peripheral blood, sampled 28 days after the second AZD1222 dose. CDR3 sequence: CASSHHQAGGPGEQYF. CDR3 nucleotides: TGTGCCAGCAGCCACCACCAAGCGGGAGGGCCGGGGGAGCAGTACTTC.